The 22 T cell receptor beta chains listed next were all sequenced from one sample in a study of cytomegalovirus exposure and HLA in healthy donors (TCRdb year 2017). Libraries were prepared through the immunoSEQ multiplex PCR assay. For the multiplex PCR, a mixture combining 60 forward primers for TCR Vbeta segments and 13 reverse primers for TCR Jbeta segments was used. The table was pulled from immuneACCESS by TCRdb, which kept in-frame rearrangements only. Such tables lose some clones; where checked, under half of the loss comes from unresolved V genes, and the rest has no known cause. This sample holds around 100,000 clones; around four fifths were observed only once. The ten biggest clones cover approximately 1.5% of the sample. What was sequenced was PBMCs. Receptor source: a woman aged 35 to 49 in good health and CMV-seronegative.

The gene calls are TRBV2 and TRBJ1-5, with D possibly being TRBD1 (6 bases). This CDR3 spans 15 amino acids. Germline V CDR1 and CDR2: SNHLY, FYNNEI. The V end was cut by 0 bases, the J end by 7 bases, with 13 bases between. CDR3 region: CASSEALGARQPQHF. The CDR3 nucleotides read TGTGCCAGCAGTGAAGCGCTGGGGGCCCGGCAGCCCCAGCATTTT.

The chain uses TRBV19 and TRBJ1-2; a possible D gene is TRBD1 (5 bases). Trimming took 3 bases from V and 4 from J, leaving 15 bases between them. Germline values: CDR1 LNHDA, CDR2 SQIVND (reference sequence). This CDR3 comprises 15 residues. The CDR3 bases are TGTGCCAGTAGTATGTCGTATCGGGGACTCTATGGCTACACCTTC. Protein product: CASSMSYRGLYGYTF.

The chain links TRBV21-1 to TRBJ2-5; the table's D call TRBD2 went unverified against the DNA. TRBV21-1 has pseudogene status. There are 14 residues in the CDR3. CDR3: CASSKHREGETQYF. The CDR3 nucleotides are TGTGCCAGCAGCAAACACAGGGAGGGTGAGACCCAGTACTTC.

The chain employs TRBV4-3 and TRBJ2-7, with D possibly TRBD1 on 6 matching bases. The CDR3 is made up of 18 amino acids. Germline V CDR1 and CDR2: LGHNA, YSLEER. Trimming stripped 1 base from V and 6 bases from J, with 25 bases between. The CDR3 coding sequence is TGCGCCAGCAGCCAAGTGGCCCAGGTGGGGCAGGGGTCCGTCGAGCAGTACTTC. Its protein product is CASSQVAQVGQGSVEQYF.

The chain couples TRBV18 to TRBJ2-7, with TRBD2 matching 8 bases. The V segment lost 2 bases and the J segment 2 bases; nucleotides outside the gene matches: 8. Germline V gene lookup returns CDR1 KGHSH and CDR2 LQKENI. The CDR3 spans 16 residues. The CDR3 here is CASSPRTLAETYEQYF. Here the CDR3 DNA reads TGTGCCAGCTCACCAAGGACACTAGCGGAGACCTACGAGCAGTACTTC.

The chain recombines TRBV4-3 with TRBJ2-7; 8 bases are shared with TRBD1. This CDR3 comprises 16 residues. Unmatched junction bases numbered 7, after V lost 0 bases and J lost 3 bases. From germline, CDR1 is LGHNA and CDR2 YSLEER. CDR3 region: CASSQDFTDRGYEQYF. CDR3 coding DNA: TGCGCCAGCAGCCAAGACTTTACAGACAGGGGCTACGAGCAGTACTTC.

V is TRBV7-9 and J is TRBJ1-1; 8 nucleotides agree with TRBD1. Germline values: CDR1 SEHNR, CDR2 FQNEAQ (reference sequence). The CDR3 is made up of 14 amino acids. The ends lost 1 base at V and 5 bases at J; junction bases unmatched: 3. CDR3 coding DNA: TGTGCCAGCAGCTTAGGCAGGGGGCGTACTGAAGCTTTCTTT. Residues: CASSLGRGRTEAFF.

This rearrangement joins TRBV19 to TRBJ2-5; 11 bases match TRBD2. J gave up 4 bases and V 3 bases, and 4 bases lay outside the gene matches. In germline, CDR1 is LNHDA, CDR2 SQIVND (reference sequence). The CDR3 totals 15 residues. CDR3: CASSMLAGGAETQYF. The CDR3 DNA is TGTGCCAGTAGTATGCTAGCGGGAGGCGCAGAGACCCAGTACTTC. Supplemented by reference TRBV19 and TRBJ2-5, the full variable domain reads DGGITQSPKYLFRKEGQNVTLSCEQNLNHDAMYWYRQDPGQGLRLIYYSQIVNDFQKGDIAEGYSVSREKKESFPLTVTSAQKNPTAFYLCASSMLAGGAETQYFGPGTRLLVL.

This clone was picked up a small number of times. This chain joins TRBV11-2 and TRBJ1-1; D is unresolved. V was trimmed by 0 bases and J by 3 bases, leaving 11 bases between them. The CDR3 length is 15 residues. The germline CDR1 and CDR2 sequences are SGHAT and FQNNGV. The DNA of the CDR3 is TGTGCCAGCAGCTTAGATCCGTCCAGGTACACTGAAGCTTTCTTT. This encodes CASSLDPSRYTEAFF.

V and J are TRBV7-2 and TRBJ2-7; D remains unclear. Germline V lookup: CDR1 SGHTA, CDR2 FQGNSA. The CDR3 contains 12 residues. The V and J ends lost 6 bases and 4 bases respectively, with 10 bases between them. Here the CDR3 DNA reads TGTGCCAGCAGTCTAACCCGATACGAGCAGTACTTC. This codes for CASSLTRYEQYF.

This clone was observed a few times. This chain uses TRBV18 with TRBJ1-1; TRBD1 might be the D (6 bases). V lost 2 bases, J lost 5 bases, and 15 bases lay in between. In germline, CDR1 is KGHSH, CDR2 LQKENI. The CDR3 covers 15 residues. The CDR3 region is CASSPSVQGSTEAFF. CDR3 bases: TGTGCCAGCTCACCATCCGTGCAGGGGAGTACTGAAGCTTTCTTT.

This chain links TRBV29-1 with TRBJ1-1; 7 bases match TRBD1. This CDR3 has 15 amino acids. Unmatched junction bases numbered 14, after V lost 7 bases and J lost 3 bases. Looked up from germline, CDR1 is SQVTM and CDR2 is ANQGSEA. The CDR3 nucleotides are TGCAGCGCCCAGGACAGGAACGGGTTGGACACTGAAGCTTTCTTT. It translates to CSAQDRNGLDTEAFF. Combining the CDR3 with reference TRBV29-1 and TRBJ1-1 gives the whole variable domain SAVISQKPSRDICQRGTSLTIQCQVDSQVTMMFWYRQQPGQSLTLIATANQGSEATYESGFVIDKFPISRPNLTFSTLTVSNMSPEDSSIYLCSAQDRNGLDTEAFFGQGTRLTVV.

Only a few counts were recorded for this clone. The CDR3 nucleotides read TGTGCCAGCAGCCACGGACTAGCGGGAGTGTTTGAGCAGTTCTTC. Translating gives CASSHGLAGVFEQFF. The chain recombines TRBV11-3 with TRBJ2-1; the match to TRBD2 covers 13 bases. The length of the CDR3 is 15 residues. Germline V gives CDR1 SGHNT, CDR2 YENEEA. Unmatched junction bases numbered 7, after V lost 5 bases and J lost 9 bases.

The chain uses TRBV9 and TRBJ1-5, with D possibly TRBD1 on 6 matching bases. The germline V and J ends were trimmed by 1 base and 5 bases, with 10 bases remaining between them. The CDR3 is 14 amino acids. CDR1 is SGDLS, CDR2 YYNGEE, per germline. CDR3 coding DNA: TGTGCCAGCAGCGTAAGACAGGACGATCAGCCCCAGCATTTT. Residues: CASSVRQDDQPQHF.

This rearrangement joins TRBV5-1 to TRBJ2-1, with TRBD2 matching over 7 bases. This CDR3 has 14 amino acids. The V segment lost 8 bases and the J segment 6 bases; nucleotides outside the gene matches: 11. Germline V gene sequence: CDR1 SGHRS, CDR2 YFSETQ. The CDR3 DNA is TGCGCCAGTGGGGCGGGAGCGACCCTCAATGAGCAGTTCTTC. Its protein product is CASGAGATLNEQFF.

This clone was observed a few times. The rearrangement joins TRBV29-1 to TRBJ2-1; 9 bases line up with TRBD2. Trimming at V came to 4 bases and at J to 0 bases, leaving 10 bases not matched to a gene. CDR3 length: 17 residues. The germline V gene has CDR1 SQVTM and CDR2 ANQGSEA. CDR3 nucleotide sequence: TGCAGCGTTGTATCCCAACTAGCGGGCAACTCCTACAATGAGCAGTTCTTC. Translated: CSVVSQLAGNSYNEQFF.

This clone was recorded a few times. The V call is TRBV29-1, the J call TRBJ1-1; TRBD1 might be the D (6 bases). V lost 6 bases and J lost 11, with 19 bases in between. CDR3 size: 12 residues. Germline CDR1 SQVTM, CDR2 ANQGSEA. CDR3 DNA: TGCAGCGTCCTGGGAAGGGGGGGTCGCGCTTTCTTT. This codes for CSVLGRGGRAFF.

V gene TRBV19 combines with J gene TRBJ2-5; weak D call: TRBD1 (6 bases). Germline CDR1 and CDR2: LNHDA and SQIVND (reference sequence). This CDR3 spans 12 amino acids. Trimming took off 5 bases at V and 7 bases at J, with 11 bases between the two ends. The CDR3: CASSGQSPTQYF. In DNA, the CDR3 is TGTGCCAGTAGTGGACAGTCCCCGACCCAGTACTTC.

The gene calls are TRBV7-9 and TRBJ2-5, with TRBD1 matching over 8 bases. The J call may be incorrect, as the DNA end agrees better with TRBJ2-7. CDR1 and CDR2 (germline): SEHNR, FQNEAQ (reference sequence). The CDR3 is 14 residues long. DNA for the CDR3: TGTGCCAGCAGCTCGAGGGGACAGGTTTACGAGCAGTACTTC. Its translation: CASSSRGQVYEQYF.

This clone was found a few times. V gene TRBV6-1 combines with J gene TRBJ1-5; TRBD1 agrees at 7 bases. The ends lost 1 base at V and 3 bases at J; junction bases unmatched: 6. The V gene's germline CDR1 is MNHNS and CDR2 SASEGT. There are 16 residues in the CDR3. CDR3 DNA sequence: TGTGCCAGCAGTGAAGAACCGACAGGGATCAATCAGCCCCAGCATTTT. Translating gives CASSEEPTGINQPQHF.

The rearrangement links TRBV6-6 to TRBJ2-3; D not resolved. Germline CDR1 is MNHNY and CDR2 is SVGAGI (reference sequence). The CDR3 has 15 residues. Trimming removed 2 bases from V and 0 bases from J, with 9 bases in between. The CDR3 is CASSYPAASTDTQYF. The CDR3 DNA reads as TGTGCCAGCAGTTACCCGGCGGCTAGCACAGATACGCAGTATTTT.

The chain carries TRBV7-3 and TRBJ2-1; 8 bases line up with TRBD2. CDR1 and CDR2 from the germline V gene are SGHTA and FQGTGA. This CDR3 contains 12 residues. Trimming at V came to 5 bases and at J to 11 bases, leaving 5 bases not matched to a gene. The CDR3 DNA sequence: TGTGCCAGCAGCCCCAGCGGGGGTCAGCAGTTCTTC. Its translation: CASSPSGGQQFF.